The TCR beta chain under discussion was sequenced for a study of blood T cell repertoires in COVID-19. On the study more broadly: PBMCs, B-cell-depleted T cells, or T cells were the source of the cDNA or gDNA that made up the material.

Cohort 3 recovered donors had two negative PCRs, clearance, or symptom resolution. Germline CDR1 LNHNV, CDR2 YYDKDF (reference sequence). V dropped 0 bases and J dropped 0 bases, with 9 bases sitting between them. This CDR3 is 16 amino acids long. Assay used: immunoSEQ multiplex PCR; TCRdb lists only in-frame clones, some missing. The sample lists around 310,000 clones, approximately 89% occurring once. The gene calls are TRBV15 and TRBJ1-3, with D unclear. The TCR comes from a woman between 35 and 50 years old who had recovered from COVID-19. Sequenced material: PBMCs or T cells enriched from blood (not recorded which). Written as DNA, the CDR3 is TGTGCCACCAGCAGAGATCTTCCGGGCTCTGGAAACACCATATATTTT. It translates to CATSRDLPGSGNTIYF.